This T cell receptor beta chain was identified during a study of blood T cell repertoires in COVID-19. Overall study context: The origin of the acute and convalescent COVID-19 samples was the United States, Italy and Spain. PBMCs, B-cell-depleted T cells, or T cells were the source of the cDNA or gDNA that made up the material.

In the authors' workflow: Quantification of nucleated cells was approximated via reference gene primer amplification. The protocol was immunoSEQ multiplex PCR, while the TCRdb copy is restricted to in-frame clones and leaves out a portion. That table is the source of V, J and clone size, and D and trimming were worked out from the DNA. The sample carries 6,000 to 8,500 clones, roughly 88% recorded once. Germline V CDR1 and CDR2: SGDLS, YYNGEE. The CDR3 contains 15 residues. With V trimmed by 3 bases and J by 2 bases, 6 bases remained unmatched. In this sample, this clone turned up a few times. Sequencing was carried out using peripheral blood. This chain uses TRBV9 with TRBJ2-5; 8 bases are a match to TRBD2. The clonotype was recovered from a woman aged 60-75 years with active COVID-19. This chain's CDR3 is CASSGVAGRQETQYF. The CDR3 nucleotides read TGTGCCAGCAGCGGAGTAGCGGGGAGGCAAGAGACCCAGTACTTC.